What follows are 15 T cell receptor beta chains derived from one specimen sequenced in a study of blood T cell repertoires in COVID-19. TCRdb's copy holds only in-frame clones and misses some; the assay was immunoSEQ multiplex PCR. The sample lists around 700,000 clones, 90% occurring once. Source material: peripheral blood. These receptors were obtained from a woman between 18 and 29 years old with acute or convalescent COVID-19.

The chain joins TRBV6-5 to TRBJ2-1, with TRBD2 matching 7 bases. The CDR3 is 15 residues long. CDR1 and CDR2 from the germline V gene are MNHEY and SVGAGI. Trimming at V came to 4 bases and at J to 3 bases, leaving 6 bases not matched to a gene. This chain's CDR3 is CASSSPTSHYNEQFF. The CDR3 region has the DNA TGTGCCAGCAGTTCCCCGACTAGCCACTACAATGAGCAGTTCTTC.

The chain is built from TRBV29-1 and TRBJ1-1; D perhaps matches TRBD1 (5 bases). The CDR3 sequence is 12 residues long. Trimming took off 4 bases at V and 6 bases at J, with 12 bases between the two ends. Germline CDR1 SQVTM, CDR2 ANQGSEA. CDR3 sequence reads: CSVVGRGAEAFF. The CDR3 DNA reads as TGCAGCGTTGTTGGGAGGGGTGCTGAAGCTTTCTTT. Full variable domain (remainder filled in from reference TRBV29-1 and TRBJ1-1): SAVISQKPSRDICQRGTSLTIQCQVDSQVTMMFWYRQQPGQSLTLIATANQGSEATYESGFVIDKFPISRPNLTFSTLTVSNMSPEDSSIYLCSVVGRGAEAFFGQGTRLTVV.

The V call is TRBV5-1, the J call TRBJ2-3, with D hard to call. V was cut by 2 bases and J by 0 bases, with 13 bases left in between. The CDR3 runs to 16 residues. Germline V gene lookup returns CDR1 SGHRS and CDR2 YFSETQ. The CDR3 region has the DNA TGCGCCAGCAGCTTTTCAACGGAGCCTAGCACAGATACGCAGTATTTT. Translated: CASSFSTEPSTDTQYF.

The genes are TRBV9 and TRBJ1-5; TRBD1 agrees at 12 bases. The CDR3 contains 14 residues. With 4 bases clipped from V and 7 bases from J, the junction kept 3 bases outside the gene matches. From germline, CDR1 is SGDLS and CDR2 YYNGEE. The CDR3 protein is CASSPGTGGQPQHF. CDR3 DNA: TGTGCCAGCAGCCCTGGGACAGGGGGCCAGCCCCAGCATTTT.

For this clone: Additional DNA sequences in this sample encode the identical CDR3. The chain's CDR3 is CASSPGGNQPQHF. The CDR3 DNA is TGTGCCAGCAGCCCAGGGGGCAATCAGCCCCAGCATTTT. The chain employs TRBV12-3 or TRBV12-4 and TRBJ1-5; a weak D match, TRBD1 (6 bases). V dropped 6 bases and J dropped 2 bases, with 8 bases sitting between them. This CDR3 has 13 residues.

The CDR3 DNA is TGCAGCGTTGTTGACAGTTGGGCGATGAACACTGAAGCTTTCTTT. This translates into CSVVDSWAMNTEAFF. This sequence joins TRBV29-1 and TRBJ1-1; D possibly corresponds to TRBD1 (5 bases). Germline V gives CDR1 SQVTM, CDR2 ANQGSEA. The V end lost 4 bases, the J end lost 0 bases, and 15 bases lay between the germline ends. CDR3 length equals 15 residues.

The chain recombines TRBV28 with TRBJ1-4; a weak D match, TRBD1 (5 bases). Germline assignment: CDR1 MDHEN and CDR2 SYDVKM. Trimming took 7 bases from V and 5 from J, leaving 11 bases between them. The CDR3 runs to 13 residues. This CDR3 is CASKRQLNEKLFF. The DNA of the CDR3 is TGTGCCAGCAAGCGACAGCTGAATGAAAAACTGTTTTTT.

CDR3 DNA: TGTGCCAGCTCACAGGGGATATACGATACGCAGTATTTT. Protein product: CASSQGIYDTQYF. The rearrangement uses TRBV18 and TRBJ2-3; tentative D call: TRBD1 (5 bases). The CDR3 is 13 amino acids. The germline V gene encodes CDR1 KGHSH and CDR2 LQKENI. Trimming left V 4 bases short and J 6 bases short, with 11 bases between.

The chain links TRBV13 to TRBJ1-1; D may be TRBD1 (5 bases). Germline loops: CDR1 PRHDT, CDR2 FYEKMQ (reference sequence). V dropped 8 bases and J dropped 4 bases, with 17 bases sitting between them. The CDR3 totals 14 residues. CDR3 nucleotide sequence: TGTGCCAGCCCTCGGTGGGGGAGGGGCACTGAAGCTTTCTTT. Translation: CASPRWGRGTEAFF. The full variable domain, with the rest looked up from reference TRBV13 and TRBJ1-1, is AAGVIQSPRHLIKEKRETATLKCYPIPRHDTVYWYQQGPGQDPQFLISFYEKMQSDKGSIPDRFSAQQFSDYHSELNMSSLELGDSALYFCASPRWGRGTEAFFGQGTRLTVV.

The chain carries TRBV3-1 (or the pseudogene TRBV3-2) and TRBJ1-6; the match to TRBD1 covers 9 bases. The CDR3 covers 17 residues. Germline V gives CDR1 LGHDT, CDR2 YNNKEL (reference sequence). J was trimmed by 10 bases and V by 1 base; bases with no gene match: 11. The CDR3 loop reads CASSQGEIGTGRSPLHF. The CDR3 DNA sequence: TGTGCCAGCAGCCAAGGAGAAATTGGGACAGGGAGATCACCCCTCCACTTT.

The chain employs TRBV6-2 or TRBV6-3 and TRBJ1-2; D may be TRBD1 (6 bases). The CDR3 is 12 residues long. The germline V gene has CDR1 MNHEY and CDR2 SVGEGT. V was clipped by 4 bases and J by 6 bases, with 9 bases between them. The DNA of the CDR3 is TGTGCCAGCAGTTTCTGGACAGATGGCTACACCTTC. It translates to CASSFWTDGYTF.

V gene TRBV11-3 combines with J gene TRBJ2-7, with D possibly being TRBD2 (6 bases). Germline V gene lookup returns CDR1 SGHNT and CDR2 YENEEA. Trimming stripped 4 bases from V and 7 bases from J, with 17 bases between. This CDR3 has 14 residues. Here the CDR3 DNA reads TGTGCCAGCAGCTCGTCAGGGATTGGGAGGGAGCAGTACTTC. Protein sequence: CASSSSGIGREQYF.

The chain carries TRBV29-1 and TRBJ1-5; a weak D match, TRBD1 (5 bases). This CDR3 spans 15 amino acids. Trimming left V 3 bases short and J 6 bases short, with 18 bases between. The germline gives CDR1 SQVTM, CDR2 ANQGSEA. This chain's CDR3 is CSVEAGGTGGQPQHF. CDR3 nucleotide sequence: TGCAGCGTTGAGGCGGGCGGGACTGGGGGTCAGCCCCAGCATTTT.

The chain has TRBV7-6 and TRBJ1-1; D possibly corresponds to TRBD1 (6 bases). The CDR3 has 13 amino acids. The V and J ends lost 5 bases and 6 bases respectively, with 13 bases between them. CDR1 and CDR2 (germline): SGHVS, FNYEAQ. This CDR3 reads CASSPQQGAEAFF. The CDR3 nucleotides read TGTGCCAGCAGCCCCCAACAGGGCGCTGAAGCTTTCTTT. Combining the CDR3 with reference TRBV7-6 and TRBJ1-1 gives the whole variable domain GAGVSQSPRYKVTKRGQDVALRCDPISGHVSLYWYRQALGQGPEFLTYFNYEAQQDKSGLPNDRFSAERPEGSISTLTIQRTEQRDSAMYRCASSPQQGAEAFFGQGTRLTVV.

The chain recombines TRBV14 with TRBJ2-7, with 11 bases fitting TRBD1. Germline V gives CDR1 SGHDN, CDR2 FVKESK. The CDR3 totals 20 residues. V was pared by 3 bases and J by 4 bases, with 20 bases of the junction left unmatched. The CDR3 protein is CASSQLPGQGVRDYRYEQYF. Here the CDR3 DNA reads TGTGCCAGCAGCCAGCTACCGGGACAGGGGGTAAGGGACTACAGATACGAGCAGTACTTC. The whole variable domain, filled in from reference TRBV14 and TRBJ2-7, reads EAGVTQFPSHSVIEKGQTVTLRCDPISGHDNLYWYRRVMGKEIKFLLHFVKESKQDESGMPNNRFLAERTGGTYSTLKVQPAELEDSGVYFCASSQLPGQGVRDYRYEQYFGPGTRLTVT.